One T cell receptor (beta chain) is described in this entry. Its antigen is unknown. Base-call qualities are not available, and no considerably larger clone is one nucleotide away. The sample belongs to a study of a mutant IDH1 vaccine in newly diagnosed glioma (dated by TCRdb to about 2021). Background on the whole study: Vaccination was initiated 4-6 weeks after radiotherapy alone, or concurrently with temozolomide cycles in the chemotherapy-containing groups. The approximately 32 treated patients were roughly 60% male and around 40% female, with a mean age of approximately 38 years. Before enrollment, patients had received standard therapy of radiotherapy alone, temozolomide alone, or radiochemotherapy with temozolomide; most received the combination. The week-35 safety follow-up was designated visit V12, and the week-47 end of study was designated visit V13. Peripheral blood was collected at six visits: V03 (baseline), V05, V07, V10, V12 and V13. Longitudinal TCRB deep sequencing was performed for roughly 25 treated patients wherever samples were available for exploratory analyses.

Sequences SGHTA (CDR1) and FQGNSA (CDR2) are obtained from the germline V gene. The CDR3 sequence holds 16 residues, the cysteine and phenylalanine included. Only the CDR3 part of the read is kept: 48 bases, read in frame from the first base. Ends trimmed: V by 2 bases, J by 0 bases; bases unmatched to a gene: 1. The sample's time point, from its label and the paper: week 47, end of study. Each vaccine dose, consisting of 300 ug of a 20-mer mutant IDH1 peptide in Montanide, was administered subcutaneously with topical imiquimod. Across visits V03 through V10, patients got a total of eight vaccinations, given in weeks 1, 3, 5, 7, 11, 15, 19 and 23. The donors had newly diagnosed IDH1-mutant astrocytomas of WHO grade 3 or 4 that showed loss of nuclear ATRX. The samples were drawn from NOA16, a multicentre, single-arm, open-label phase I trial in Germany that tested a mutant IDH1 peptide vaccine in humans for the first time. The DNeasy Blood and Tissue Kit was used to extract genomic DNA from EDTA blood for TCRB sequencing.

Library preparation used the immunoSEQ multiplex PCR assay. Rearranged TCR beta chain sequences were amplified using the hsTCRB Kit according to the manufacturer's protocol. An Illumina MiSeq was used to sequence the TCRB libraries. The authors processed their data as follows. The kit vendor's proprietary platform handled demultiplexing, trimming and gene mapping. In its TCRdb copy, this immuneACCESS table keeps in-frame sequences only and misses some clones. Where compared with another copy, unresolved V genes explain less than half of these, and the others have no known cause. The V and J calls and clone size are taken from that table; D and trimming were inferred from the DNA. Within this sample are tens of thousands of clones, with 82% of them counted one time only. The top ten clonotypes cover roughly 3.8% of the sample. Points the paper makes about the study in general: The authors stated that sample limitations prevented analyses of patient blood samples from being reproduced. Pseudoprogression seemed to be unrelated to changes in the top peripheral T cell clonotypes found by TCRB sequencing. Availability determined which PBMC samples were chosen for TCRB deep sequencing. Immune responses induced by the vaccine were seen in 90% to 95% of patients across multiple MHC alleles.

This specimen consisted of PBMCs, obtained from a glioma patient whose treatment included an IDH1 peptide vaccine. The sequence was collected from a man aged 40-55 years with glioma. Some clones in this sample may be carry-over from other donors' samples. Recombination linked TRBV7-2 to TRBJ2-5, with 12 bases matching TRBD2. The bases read TGTGCCAGCAGCTTATGGACTAGCGGGAACCAAGAGACCCAGTACTTC. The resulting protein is CASSLWTSGNQETQYF.